The 32 T cell receptor beta chains below were found in one sample sequenced in a study of T cell responses to AZD1222 COVID-19 vaccine. The table came from immunoSEQ multiplex PCR; TCRdb's copy has only in-frame clones and leaves some out. In the table there are some 180,000 clones, roughly 91% of which are singletons. This specimen was peripheral blood, taken 28 days after the second AZD1222 dose. These receptors were collected from an adult who received the AZD1222 COVID-19 vaccine.

The chain recombines TRBV6-5 with TRBJ2-3; TRBD2 agrees at 7 bases. Germline V gene lookup returns CDR1 MNHEY and CDR2 SVGAGI. The CDR3 extends over 14 amino acids. V lost 5 bases and J lost 2; bases outside the gene matches: 4. CDR3 protein: CASSTSAYTDTQYF. In DNA form, the CDR3 reads TGTGCCAGCAGTACTAGCGCATACACAGATACGCAGTATTTT.

This clone was counted only a few times. CDR3 bases: TGTGCCAGCTCAACAGGTGCCTCCTACGAGCAGTACTTC. It encodes CASSTGASYEQYF. The V and J genes are TRBV18 and TRBJ2-7, with D perhaps matching TRBD1 (5 bases). Trimming cost V 5 bases and J 0 bases, with 8 bases left between them. This CDR3 region has 13 residues. Germline CDR1 is KGHSH and CDR2 is LQKENI.

The genes are TRBV7-9 and TRBJ2-1, with 9 bases matching TRBD2. This CDR3 is 17 amino acids long. Germline-derived CDR1 and CDR2 are SEHNR and FQNEAQ (reference sequence). V was clipped by 3 bases and J by 7 bases; unmatched bases: 13. The chain's CDR3 is CASSFRGRAGGGNEQFF. The CDR3, as DNA: TGTGCCAGCAGCTTCAGAGGTAGGGCGGGAGGGGGGAATGAGCAGTTCTTC.

The chain has TRBV29-1 and TRBJ1-5, with D possibly matching TRBD1 (5 bases). V lost 5 bases and J lost 2, with 10 bases in between. In germline, CDR1 is SQVTM, CDR2 ANQGSEA. The CDR3 totals 13 residues. In DNA form, the CDR3 reads TGCAGCGTTCCGGGGACGGGCAATCAGCCCCAGCATTTT. Amino acids: CSVPGTGNQPQHF. The variable domain in full, completed from reference TRBV29-1 and TRBJ1-5, reads SAVISQKPSRDICQRGTSLTIQCQVDSQVTMMFWYRQQPGQSLTLIATANQGSEATYESGFVIDKFPISRPNLTFSTLTVSNMSPEDSSIYLCSVPGTGNQPQHFGDGTRLSIL.

V usage is TRBV19 and J usage is TRBJ1-5; 10 bases match TRBD1. The CDR3 extends over 19 amino acids. The ends lost 4 bases at V and 0 bases at J; junction bases unmatched: 12. CDR1 LNHDA and CDR2 SQIVND come from the germline V gene (reference sequence). The CDR3, as DNA: TGTGCCAGTAGTAACGGCGGGGGGACAGGGGCCTATAGCAATCAGCCCCAGCATTTT. It yields the protein CASSNGGGTGAYSNQPQHF.

The chain is built from TRBV10-3 and TRBJ1-6; 7 bases match TRBD1. The V gene's germline CDR1 is ENHRY and CDR2 SYGVKD. V was clipped by 0 bases and J by 5 bases; unmatched bases: 4. The CDR3 is 16 amino acids. CDR3 loop: CAISESGGGNNSPLHF. In DNA, the CDR3 is TGTGCCATCAGTGAGTCAGGGGGCGGTAATAATTCACCCCTCCACTTT.

V gene TRBV7-2 combines with J gene TRBJ2-4; TRBD2 agrees at 14 bases. Germline assignment: CDR1 SGHTA and CDR2 FQGNSA. CDR3 size: 18 residues. The trim removed 3 bases at V and 1 base at J, leaving 5 bases unmatched. The CDR3 protein is CASSFGLAGGGAKNIQYF. DNA of the CDR3: TGTGCCAGCAGCTTCGGACTAGCGGGGGGAGGGGCCAAAAACATTCAGTACTTC. The whole variable domain, remainder taken from reference TRBV7-2 and TRBJ2-4, is GAGVSQSPSNKVTEKGKDVELRCDPISGHTALYWYRQSLGQGLEFLIYFQGNSAPDKSGLPSDRFSAERTGGSVSTLTIQRTQQEDSAVYLCASSFGLAGGGAKNIQYFGAGTRLSVL.

The chain recombines TRBV29-1 with TRBJ2-7, with D maybe TRBD1 (6 bases). Deletions cut 6 bases from V and 2 bases from J, with 14 bases between. Germline CDR1 and CDR2: SQVTM and ANQGSEA. This CDR3 has 13 amino acids. DNA for the CDR3: TGCAGCGTCTCCAAGGACAGAACCTACGAGCAGTACTTC. It translates to CSVSKDRTYEQYF.

The chain carries TRBV24-1 and TRBJ2-2; D not certain. The CDR3 sequence is 13 residues long. V was pared by 1 base and J by 4 bases, with 3 bases between. CDR1 is KGHDR and CDR2 is SFDVKD in the germline V gene. The CDR3 DNA reads TGTGCCACCAGTGATTTCGGCACCGGGGAGCTGTTTTTT. Its protein is CATSDFGTGELFF.

The chain links TRBV7-8 to TRBJ1-1; D may be TRBD1 (6 bases). Germline V CDR1 and CDR2: SGHVS, FQNEAQ. The CDR3 extends over 16 amino acids. V was clipped by 1 base and J by 7 bases, with 19 bases between them. CDR3 protein: CASSLGHRAGGNEAFF. The CDR3 DNA sequence: TGTGCCAGCAGCTTAGGACACAGGGCGGGGGGAAATGAAGCTTTCTTT.

This rearrangement joins TRBV5-4 to TRBJ1-2, with D possibly TRBD1 on 5 matching bases. Trimming removed 4 bases from V and 3 bases from J, with 10 bases in between. Germline-derived CDR1 and CDR2 are SGHNT and YYREEE (reference sequence). The CDR3 has 13 amino acids. The CDR3 sequence: CASSRDGDYGYTF. The DNA of the CDR3 is TGTGCCAGCAGCCGGGACGGGGACTATGGCTACACCTTC.

The chain uses TRBV5-6 and TRBJ1-3; 8 bases line up with TRBD1. Unmatched junction bases numbered 5, after V lost 1 base and J lost 5 bases. The CDR3 length is 15 residues. The V gene's germline CDR1 is SGHDT and CDR2 YYEEEE. The CDR3 DNA follows: TGTGCCAGCAGCTTGAGGACAGGGTACAGAAACACCATATATTTT. It translates to CASSLRTGYRNTIYF.

The chain links TRBV21-1 to TRBJ1-3; TRBD1 is taken as the D call from the table, unchecked against the DNA. TRBV21-1 is a listed pseudogene. The CDR3 loop spans 18 amino acids. The CDR3 region has the DNA TGTGCCAGCAGATGGCGTACAGACATCCACACTCTGGAAGACACCATATATTTT. This gives the protein CASRWRTDIHTLEDTIYF.

This sequence joins TRBV18 and TRBJ2-7, with a weak D call TRBD2 (6 bases). Trimming stripped 0 bases from V and 3 bases from J, with 12 bases between. The CDR3 has 15 amino acids. Germline lookup yields CDR1 KGHSH and CDR2 LQKENI. The CDR3 region has the DNA TGTGCCAGCTCACCACCGTGGAGGGACGGCTACGAGCAGTACTTC. Its protein product is CASSPPWRDGYEQYF. The entire variable domain, with the rest obtained from reference TRBV18 and TRBJ2-7, is as follows: NAGVMQNPRHLVRRRGQEARLRCSPMKGHSHVYWYRQLPEEGLKFMVYLQKENIIDESGMPKERFSAEFPKEGPSILRIQQVVRGDSAAYFCASSPPWRDGYEQYFGPGTRLTVT.

J is TRBJ2-5 and V is TRBV5-1; 7 bases line up with TRBD1. Losses at the gene ends were 9 bases for V and 4 bases for J; bases not matched to a gene: 6. This CDR3 spans 12 amino acids. CDR1 SGHRS and CDR2 YFSETQ come from the germline V gene. CDR3 sequence reads: CANRQGLETQYF. CDR3 nucleotides: TGCGCCAACAGACAGGGATTAGAGACCCAGTACTTC.

This rearrangement joins TRBV9 to TRBJ1-1, with 7 bases matching TRBD1. V lost 0 bases to trimming and J lost 4 bases; unmatched junction nucleotides: 3. The CDR3 has 14 amino acids. Germline V gene data show CDR1 as SGDLS and CDR2 as YYNGEE. The DNA of the CDR3 is TGTGCCAGCAGCGTAGCTTCAGGGGGCACTGAAGCTTTCTTT. Residues: CASSVASGGTEAFF.

The V gene is TRBV18, the J gene TRBJ2-1, with no clear D. This CDR3 comprises 13 residues. V was trimmed by 7 bases and J by 5 bases, leaving 12 bases between them. Germline loops: CDR1 KGHSH, CDR2 LQKENI. The CDR3: CASLRLPNNEQFF. CDR3 nucleotide sequence: TGTGCCAGCTTGAGGTTACCCAACAATGAGCAGTTCTTC.

V usage is TRBV7-3 and J usage is TRBJ1-2, with TRBD1 matching over 8 bases. Trimming took 5 bases from V and 1 from J; bases not matched to a gene: 9. The length of the CDR3 is 16 residues. In germline, CDR1 is SGHTA, CDR2 FQGTGA. CDR3 in DNA: TGTGCCAGCAGCCCTACCGGGACAGGTCATAACTATGGCTACACCTTC. It encodes CASSPTGTGHNYGYTF.

The J gene is TRBJ1-3, the V gene TRBV19; 9 bases align to TRBD1. Germline V gene data show CDR1 as LNHDA and CDR2 as SQIVND (reference sequence). The CDR3 is 15 amino acids. Trimming removed 9 bases from V and 0 bases from J; junction bases left unmatched: 6. CDR3 DNA: TGTGCCAGCAGGGACAGGGCGTCCTCTGGAAACACCATATATTTT. This translates into CASRDRASSGNTIYF. The full variable domain, completed using reference TRBV19 and TRBJ1-3, is DGGITQSPKYLFRKEGQNVTLSCEQNLNHDAMYWYRQDPGQGLRLIYYSQIVNDFQKGDIAEGYSVSREKKESFPLTVTSAQKNPTAFYLCASRDRASSGNTIYFGEGSWLTVV.

As for this clone: Other nucleotide sequences in the sample specify the same CDR3. The chain employs TRBV19 and TRBJ1-1; D possibly corresponds to TRBD1 (6 bases). The CDR3 contains 13 residues. The V end lost 5 bases, the J end lost 0 bases, and 7 bases lay between the germline ends. Germline V lookup: CDR1 LNHDA, CDR2 SQIVND (reference sequence). CDR3 protein: CASSGTLNTEAFF. DNA for the CDR3: TGTGCCAGTAGTGGGACACTGAACACTGAAGCTTTCTTT.

V and J are TRBV6-6 and TRBJ1-6; 8 nucleotides line up with TRBD1. V was clipped by 4 bases and J by 9 bases; unmatched bases: 8. Per germline, CDR1 MNHNY and CDR2 SVGAGI (reference sequence). The CDR3 contains 15 residues. CDR3 coding DNA: TGTGCCAGCAGTTTCGGACAGGGAGGTTTTTCACCCCTCCACTTT. This sequence encodes CASSFGQGGFSPLHF.

The rearrangement links TRBV6-5 to TRBJ1-1; TRBD1 is a possible D gene (5 bases). Germline assignment: CDR1 MNHEY and CDR2 SVGAGI. The CDR3 runs to 15 residues. V lost 4 bases and J 3 bases, leaving 15 bases between the germline ends. The CDR3 loop reads CASSSRRVEYTEAFF. The DNA for the CDR3 is TGTGCCAGCAGTTCCCGCAGGGTTGAATACACTGAAGCTTTCTTT.

J is TRBJ1-3 and V is TRBV3-1 (or the pseudogene TRBV3-2); unclear D gene. The length of the CDR3 is 14 residues. The V end lost 4 bases, the J end lost 2 bases, and 9 bases lay between the germline ends. Germline assignment: CDR1 LGHDT and CDR2 YNNKEL (reference sequence). CDR3 bases: TGTGCCAGCAGCCCGCCAGTTACTGGAAACACCATATATTTT. This sequence encodes CASSPPVTGNTIYF.

The chain has TRBV4-3 and TRBJ2-7; 9 nucleotides match TRBD2. The V gene's germline CDR1 is LGHNA and CDR2 YSLEER. The J segment lost 4 bases and the V segment lost 4 bases, leaving 11 bases of the junction unmatched. The CDR3 is made up of 16 amino acids. CDR3 coding DNA: TGCGCCAGCAGCCCCCTCAGCGGGGGGAGCCCTTACGAGCAGTACTTC. As protein: CASSPLSGGSPYEQYF.

This sequence joins TRBV19 and TRBJ2-7, with 9 bases lining up with TRBD2. Germline V gives CDR1 LNHDA, CDR2 SQIVND (reference sequence). Unmatched junction bases numbered 3, after V lost 8 bases and J lost 4 bases. The CDR3 is 12 residues long. The CDR3: CASAAGGYEQYF. Written as DNA, the CDR3 is TGTGCCAGTGCAGCGGGGGGATACGAGCAGTACTTC.

CDR3: CASASPAGGSSEQFF. In DNA form, the CDR3 reads TGTGCCAGCGCATCCCCCGCGGGAGGGAGCAGTGAGCAGTTCTTC. The chain is built from TRBV5-4 and TRBJ2-1; 9 positions match TRBD2. This CDR3 region has 15 residues. The J segment lost 9 bases and the V segment lost 7 bases, leaving 14 bases of the junction unmatched. Germline V CDR1 and CDR2: SGHNT, YYREEE (reference sequence).

The rearrangement links TRBV20-1 to TRBJ1-1; D is unclear. The CDR3 contains 12 residues. Germline V lookup: CDR1 DFQATT, CDR2 SNEGSKA (reference sequence). V was clipped by 3 bases and J by 7 bases, with 12 bases between them. The CDR3 nucleotides are TGCAGTGCTAGTACAGAGTTGGGTGAAGCTTTCTTT. Its protein is CSASTELGEAFF.

As DNA, the CDR3 is TGTGCCAGCAGCAGCCAGTCCGGGACGGGTAATGGGGAACACTATGGCTACACCTTC. This sequence encodes CASSSQSGTGNGEHYGYTF. The rearrangement uses TRBV21-1 and TRBJ1-2. TRBV21-1 is termed a pseudogene. This CDR3 is built from 19 residues.

The V and J genes are TRBV27 and TRBJ2-1; weak D call: TRBD2 (6 bases). The CDR3 is 13 amino acids. Per germline, CDR1 MNHEY and CDR2 SMNVEV (reference sequence). V lost 6 bases and J lost 9, with 15 bases in between. The DNA for the CDR3 is TGTGCCAGCAGCCTATCGCCGGGGGTTGAGCAGTTCTTC. Protein product: CASSLSPGVEQFF.

The CDR3 loop reads CASSNPQGSGYTF. As DNA, the CDR3 is TGTGCCAGCAGTAATCCGCAGGGATCTGGCTACACCTTC. The chain combines TRBV7-2 with TRBJ1-2, with D possibly TRBD1 on 5 matching bases. V was pared by 6 bases and J by 7 bases, with 15 bases between. Germline V gene sequence: CDR1 SGHTA, CDR2 FQGNSA. The CDR3 is made up of 13 amino acids.

V and J are TRBV12-3 or TRBV12-4 and TRBJ1-5; no reliable D call. Trimming pared 3 bases from V and 7 bases from J, leaving 10 bases between. The CDR3 is made up of 13 amino acids. CDR3 residues: CASSLTSEQPQHF. Here the CDR3 DNA reads TGTGCCAGCAGTTTGACCAGCGAACAGCCCCAGCATTTT.

This clone has only a few counts. The chain is built from TRBV3-1 (or the pseudogene TRBV3-2) and TRBJ1-2; a weak D match, TRBD1 (5 bases). CDR3 size: 12 residues. Germline values: CDR1 LGHDT, CDR2 YNNKEL (reference sequence). V lost 3 bases and J 5 bases, leaving 7 bases between the germline ends. CDR3 coding DNA: TGTGCCAGCAGCCATGAGGGGTATGGCTACACCTTC. It translates to CASSHEGYGYTF.